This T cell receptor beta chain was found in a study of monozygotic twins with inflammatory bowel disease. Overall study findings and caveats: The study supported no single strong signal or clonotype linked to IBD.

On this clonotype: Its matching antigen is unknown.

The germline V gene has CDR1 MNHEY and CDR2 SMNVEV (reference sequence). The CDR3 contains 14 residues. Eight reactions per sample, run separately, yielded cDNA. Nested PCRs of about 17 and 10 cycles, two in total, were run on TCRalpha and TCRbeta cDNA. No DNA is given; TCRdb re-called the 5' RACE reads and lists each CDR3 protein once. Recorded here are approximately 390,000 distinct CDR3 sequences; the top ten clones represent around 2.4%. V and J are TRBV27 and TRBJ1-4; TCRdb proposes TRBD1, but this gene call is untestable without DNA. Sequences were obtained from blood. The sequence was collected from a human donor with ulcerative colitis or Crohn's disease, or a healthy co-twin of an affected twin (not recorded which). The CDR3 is CASRTVQGNEKLFF.